The 9 T cell receptor beta chains below all came from one sample that was sequenced in a study of blood T cell repertoires in COVID-19. Repertoires were generated with immunoSEQ multiplex PCR, while TCRdb's copy carries only in-frame clones and drops some. The table shows fewer than 450,000 clones, with less than 95% occurring only once. The sample comprised PBMCs or T cells enriched from blood (not recorded which). All receptors derive from a man younger than 35 who had recovered from COVID-19.

The chain uses TRBV7-9 and TRBJ1-6; the match to TRBD1 covers 9 bases. The CDR3 loop spans 13 amino acids. Unmatched junction bases numbered 6, after V lost 10 bases and J lost 8 bases. Germline V gene data show CDR1 as SEHNR and CDR2 as FQNEAQ (reference sequence). The CDR3 coding sequence is TGTGCCACTCGGGACAGGGAAGATTCACCCCTCCACTTT. Translation gives CATRDREDSPLHF.

V usage is TRBV7-7 and J usage is TRBJ2-5, with D perhaps matching TRBD2 (5 bases). The V end lost 6 bases, the J end lost 5 bases, and 13 bases lay between the germline ends. The germline CDR1 and CDR2 sequences are SSHAT and FNYEAQ (reference sequence). This CDR3 is 13 amino acids long. CDR3 sequence: CASSQGLLETQYF. Written as DNA, the CDR3 is TGTGCCAGCAGTCAAGGACTTTTGGAGACCCAGTACTTC. The complete variable domain, with remaining parts taken from reference TRBV7-7 and TRBJ2-5, reads GAGVSQSPRYKVTKRGQDVTLRCDPISSHATLYWYQQALGQGPEFLTYFNYEAQPDKSGLPSDRFSAERPEGSISTLTIQRTEQRDSAMYRCASSQGLLETQYFGPGTRLLVL.

The chain joins TRBV13 to TRBJ2-3; weak D call: TRBD1 (6 bases). In germline, CDR1 is PRHDT, CDR2 FYEKMQ (reference sequence). V gave up 5 bases and J gave up 4 bases, with 13 bases separating them. There are 14 residues in the CDR3. The CDR3: CASSVSRGADTQYF. CDR3 bases: TGTGCCAGCAGCGTCTCCAGGGGCGCAGATACGCAGTATTTT.

The CDR3 protein is CASDRLNYGYTF. DNA of the CDR3: TGTGCCAGCGACAGGCTGAACTATGGCTACACCTTC. The V and J genes are TRBV9 and TRBJ1-2, with D perhaps matching TRBD1 (6 bases). This CDR3 is 12 amino acids long. In germline, CDR1 is SGDLS, CDR2 YYNGEE. Trimming took off 7 bases at V and 2 bases at J, with 9 bases between the two ends.

The genes are TRBV30 and TRBJ1-2; 9 nucleotides agree with TRBD1. The V gene end was trimmed by 2 bases and the J gene end by 7 bases; junction bases not matched to a gene: 5. The CDR3 is 13 residues long. Germline V CDR1 and CDR2: GTSNPN, SVGIG (reference sequence). CDR3 sequence reads: CAWSKQGAFGYTF. The DNA for the CDR3 is TGTGCCTGGAGTAAACAGGGGGCCTTTGGCTACACCTTC.

The CDR3 loop is CASSQTLAGTHALYQPQHF. CDR3 sequence (DNA): TGTGCCAGCAGTCAAACCTTGGCCGGGACTCACGCTCTATATCAGCCCCAGCATTTT. V usage is TRBV3-1 (or the pseudogene TRBV3-2) and J usage is TRBJ1-5; a possible D gene is TRBD1 (5 bases). V gave up 6 bases and J gave up 5 bases, with 29 bases separating them. The germline gives CDR1 LGHDT, CDR2 YNNKEL (reference sequence). The CDR3 loop spans 19 amino acids.

V and J are TRBV11-2 and TRBJ1-4; D is unclear. CDR1 is SGHAT, CDR2 FQNNGV, per germline. V was cut by 1 base and J by 7 bases, with 10 bases left in between. The CDR3 is 14 amino acids. The CDR3 sequence is CASSLGLLSEKLFF. DNA of the CDR3: TGTGCCAGCAGCTTAGGGCTTCTCAGTGAAAAACTGTTTTTT.

The CDR3 bases are TGTGCCAGCAGCTTACAAACGGGGTACAATGAGCAGTTCTTC. Protein product: CASSLQTGYNEQFF. The chain employs TRBV7-3 and TRBJ2-1, with D possibly TRBD2 on 5 matching bases. CDR3 length: 14 amino acids. Trimming shortened V by 2 bases and J by 4 bases, and 9 bases separated the two germline ends. The germline V gene has CDR1 SGHTA and CDR2 FQGTGA.

V and J are TRBV3-1 (or the pseudogene TRBV3-2) and TRBJ2-3; TRBD2 agrees at 11 bases. V shed 4 bases and J 2 bases; nucleotides not matched to a gene: 5. The CDR3 consists of 16 residues. Germline CDR1 LGHDT, CDR2 YNNKEL (reference sequence). The CDR3 sequence: CASSLVAGGPTDTQYF. In nucleotides, the CDR3 is TGTGCCAGCAGCCTCGTAGCGGGAGGGCCCACAGATACGCAGTATTTT.